The 27 T cell receptor beta chains listed next were all sequenced from one sample in a study of blood T cell repertoires in COVID-19. Assay used: immunoSEQ multiplex PCR; TCRdb lists only in-frame clones, some missing. Of a few hundred thousand clones in the sample, approximately 85% were seen once. Sequencing input: peripheral blood. The receptors were gathered from a human donor in a cohort sampled during active COVID-19.

The chain combines TRBV14 with TRBJ2-2, with D tentatively TRBD1 (6 bases). The CDR3 consists of 17 residues. V lost 3 bases to trimming and J lost 4 bases, with 18 bases between them. Per the germline V gene, CDR1 is SGHDN and CDR2 is FVKESK. The CDR3 sequence is CASSHKTGTYITGELFF. CDR3 DNA sequence: TGTGCCAGCAGCCACAAAACCGGGACATATATCACCGGGGAGCTGTTTTTT.

The rearrangement links TRBV15 to TRBJ2-2, with TRBD1 identical over 9 bases. Germline CDR1 and CDR2: LNHNV and YYDKDF (reference sequence). CDR3 size: 14 residues. After removal of 5 bases from V and 6 bases from J, the junction contained 4 bases not matched to a gene. CDR3 DNA: TGTGCCACCAGCCCCGGGACAGGGTCCGGGGAGCTGTTTTTT. This gives the protein CATSPGTGSGELFF.

The rearrangement links TRBV27 to TRBJ1-1; TRBD1 agrees at 7 bases. J gave up 5 bases and V 6 bases, and 3 bases lay outside the gene matches. There are 12 residues in the CDR3. Germline lookup yields CDR1 MNHEY and CDR2 SMNVEV (reference sequence). The CDR3 coding sequence is TGTGCCAGCAGATACAGGGGAACTGAAGCTTTCTTT. Translating it yields CASRYRGTEAFF.

The chain has TRBV25-1 and TRBJ1-3; D ambiguous. The CDR3 contains 15 residues. Per the germline V gene, CDR1 is MGHDK and CDR2 is SYGVNS. Trimming shortened V by 3 bases and J by 1 base, and 10 bases separated the two germline ends. CDR3 sequence reads: CASSDPGSSGNTIYF. The CDR3 DNA sequence: TGTGCCAGCAGTGATCCGGGATCATCTGGAAACACCATATATTTT. Drawing the rest from reference TRBV25-1 and TRBJ1-3, the complete variable domain is EADIYQTPRYLVIGTGKKITLECSQTMGHDKMYWYQQDPGMELHLIHYSYGVNSTEKGDLSSESTVSRIRTEHFPLTLESARPSHTSQYLCASSDPGSSGNTIYFGEGSWLTVV.

This clone was counted only a few times. This sequence joins TRBV12-3 or TRBV12-4 and TRBJ1-1, with a tentative D call TRBD1 (5 bases). The CDR3 consists of 13 residues. The V end lost 3 bases, the J end lost 1 base, and 6 bases lay between the germline ends. CDR3 in DNA: TGTGCCAGCAGTTTCGGGGGGAACACTGAAGCTTTCTTT. Its translation is CASSFGGNTEAFF.

This clone was seen only a few times. The chain links TRBV5-1 to TRBJ1-2; no definite D call. Trimming cost V 5 bases and J 4 bases, with 15 bases left between them. Looked up from germline, CDR1 is SGHRS and CDR2 is YFSETQ. This CDR3 region has 14 residues. Here the CDR3 DNA reads TGCGCCAGCAGTTCTGGCCGGGGAGGCTATGGCTACACCTTC. Amino acid sequence: CASSSGRGGYGYTF. The whole variable domain, filled in from reference TRBV5-1 and TRBJ1-2, reads KAGVTQTPRYLIKTRGQQVTLSCSPISGHRSVSWYQQTPGQGLQFLFEYFSETQRNKGNFPGRFSGRQFSNSRSEMNVSTLELGDSALYLCASSSGRGGYGYTFGSGTRLTVV.

This clone has just one count. CDR3 sequence: CASSIEGVLGEAFF. CDR3 DNA sequence: TGTGCCAGTAGTATAGAAGGGGTCCTCGGTGAAGCTTTCTTT. This sequence joins TRBV19 and TRBJ1-1; the D gene is possibly TRBD1 (5 bases). This CDR3 has 14 amino acids. V lost 0 bases to trimming and J lost 7 bases, with 12 bases between them. CDR1 and CDR2 from the germline V gene are LNHDA and SQIVND (reference sequence).

The chain recombines TRBV19 with TRBJ2-2; possibly TRBD1 for D (6 bases). The CDR3 runs 15 residues. V was cut by 2 bases and J by 2 bases, with 9 bases left in between. CDR1 and CDR2 from the germline V gene are LNHDA and SQIVND (reference sequence). The CDR3 region is CASSIKGHNTGELFF. CDR3 nucleotide sequence: TGTGCCAGTAGTATAAAGGGACACAACACCGGGGAGCTGTTTTTT.

The gene calls are TRBV15 and TRBJ1-5; D might be TRBD1 (6 bases). The CDR3 is 14 amino acids. Trimming removed 4 bases from V and 5 bases from J, with 12 bases in between. CDR1 is LNHNV and CDR2 is YYDKDF in the germline V gene (reference sequence). CDR3 sequence reads: CATSIQGTDQPQHF. CDR3 DNA sequence: TGTGCCACCAGCATACAGGGCACTGATCAGCCCCAGCATTTT.

This clone was detected only a few times. V is TRBV5-5 and J is TRBJ1-1; D not certain. The CDR3 consists of 13 residues. The germline V gene encodes CDR1 SGHKS and CDR2 YYEKEE (reference sequence). V was cut by 2 bases and J by 0 bases, with 5 bases left in between. The CDR3 reads CASSFRVNTEAFF. The DNA of the CDR3 is TGTGCCAGCAGCTTTCGAGTGAACACTGAAGCTTTCTTT.

The chain uses TRBV4-1 and TRBJ2-2; 7 bases are shared with TRBD2. Trimming cost V 8 bases and J 1 base; bases outside gene matches: 1. The germline V gene has CDR1 MGHRA and CDR2 YSYEKL. The CDR3 totals 13 residues. Here the CDR3 reads CASGGGNTGELFF. The CDR3 coding sequence is TGCGCCAGCGGGGGGGGGAACACCGGGGAGCTGTTTTTT.

The chain employs TRBV7-9 and TRBJ2-7; D uncertain. Trimming removed 1 base at V and 4 bases at J, with 8 bases between. Germline-derived CDR1 and CDR2 are SEHNR and FQNEAQ (reference sequence). The CDR3 runs 13 residues. The CDR3: CASSLVPHYEQYF. DNA for the CDR3: TGTGCCAGCAGCTTAGTCCCACATTACGAGCAGTACTTC.

The V call is TRBV19, the J call TRBJ2-7; D perhaps matches TRBD2 (7 bases). Per the germline V gene, CDR1 is LNHDA and CDR2 is SQIVND (reference sequence). The V end lost 0 bases, the J end lost 9 bases, and 15 bases lay between the germline ends. The CDR3 is made up of 14 amino acids. CDR3 loop: CASSIDAGAGTQYF. Here the CDR3 DNA reads TGTGCCAGTAGTATAGACGCGGGGGCTGGAACGCAGTACTTC.

The J gene is TRBJ1-1, the V gene TRBV5-1; no definite D call. Germline V gene sequence: CDR1 SGHRS, CDR2 YFSETQ. Trimming pared 4 bases from V and 3 bases from J, leaving 13 bases between. The CDR3 consists of 14 residues. The CDR3, as DNA: TGCGCCAGCAGCCTTCGGACTGGTTACACTGAAGCTTTCTTT. Translated: CASSLRTGYTEAFF.

The V call is TRBV19, the J call TRBJ1-6, with 8 bases lining up with TRBD1. V lost 9 bases, J lost 2 bases, and 6 bases stayed unmatched. There are 15 residues in the CDR3. Germline CDR1 is LNHDA and CDR2 is SQIVND (reference sequence). The DNA for the CDR3 is TGTGCCAGCCTTGACAGGGGAACCTATAATTCACCCCTCCACTTT. As protein: CASLDRGTYNSPLHF.

The J gene is TRBJ2-1, the V gene TRBV7-3; maybe TRBD1 (5 bases). Trimming shortened V by 6 bases and J by 7 bases, and 22 bases separated the two germline ends. There are 16 residues in the CDR3. The germline V gene encodes CDR1 SGHTA and CDR2 FQGTGA. CDR3 nucleotide sequence: TGTGCCAGCAGTCGTAAAGACAGTCAGAGAATGAATGAGCAGTTCTTC. Encoded protein: CASSRKDSQRMNEQFF. Full variable domain (remainder filled in from reference TRBV7-3 and TRBJ2-1): GAGVSQTPSNKVTEKGKYVELRCDPISGHTALYWYRQSLGQGPEFLIYFQGTGAADDSGLPNDRFFAVRPEGSVSTLKIQRTERGDSAVYLCASSRKDSQRMNEQFFGPGTRLTVL.

A remark on this clone: One junction end disagrees with the germline gene, perhaps due to a read error. V gene TRBV9 combines with J gene TRBJ2-2, with D perhaps matching TRBD2 (6 bases). This CDR3 comprises 13 residues. Germline V CDR1 and CDR2: SGDLS, YYNGEE. CDR3 amino acids: CASSSEGTGGLFF. CDR3 sequence (DNA): TGTGCCAGCAGCTCAGAGGGTACCGGGGGGCTGTTTTTT.

In its sample, this clone was seen a few times. The genes are TRBV10-3 and TRBJ2-5; 10 positions agree with TRBD1. Germline CDR1 and CDR2: ENHRY and SYGVKD. CDR3 size: 15 residues. J lost 3 bases, V lost 2 bases, and 3 bases had no gene match. CDR3 sequence reads: CAISEPGQGKETQYF. CDR3 coding DNA: TGTGCCATCAGTGAGCCGGGACAGGGGAAAGAGACCCAGTACTTC.

V and J are TRBV5-5 and TRBJ1-2; D gene unclear. Germline CDR1 SGHKS, CDR2 YYEKEE (reference sequence). Trimming removed 2 bases from V and 4 bases from J, with 3 bases in between. The length of the CDR3 is 11 residues. The CDR3 region has the DNA TGTGCCAGCAGCTTCAGCTATGGCTACACCTTC. Translated, it gives CASSFSYGYTF.

The J gene is TRBJ2-3, the V gene TRBV30, with D maybe TRBD2 (7 bases). V was pared by 5 bases and J by 4 bases, with 13 bases between. Germline loops: CDR1 GTSNPN, CDR2 SVGIG (reference sequence). This CDR3 spans 13 amino acids. This CDR3 reads CAWEGGGPDTQYF. CDR3 in DNA: TGTGCCTGGGAAGGCGGGGGCCCAGATACGCAGTATTTT.

The chain employs TRBV5-1 and TRBJ1-2; tentatively, D is TRBD1 (5 bases). The CDR3 contains 13 residues. V was pared by 0 bases and J by 7 bases, with 10 bases between. Germline V gene sequence: CDR1 SGHRS, CDR2 YFSETQ. The CDR3 loop is CASSLGQGGGYTF. The CDR3 DNA is TGCGCCAGCAGCTTGGGGCAGGGTGGTGGCTACACCTTC.

The V and J genes are TRBV6-2 or TRBV6-3 and TRBJ2-2; the D gene is possibly TRBD2 (7 bases). The CDR3 contains 16 residues. Deletions cut 3 bases from V and 2 bases from J, with 13 bases between. From germline, CDR1 is MNHEY and CDR2 SVGEGT. The CDR3: CASSYGGARNTGELFF. The CDR3 DNA reads as TGTGCCAGCAGTTATGGGGGGGCACGCAACACCGGGGAGCTGTTTTTT.

Details on this clone: This sample also contains other DNA sequences that code for the same CDR3. The CDR3 bases are TGTGCCAGCAGTTTTGGTGGTCGGGCTTTCTTT. Residues: CASSFGGRAFF. The chain recombines TRBV12-3 or TRBV12-4 with TRBJ1-1; D is unclear. This CDR3 is 11 amino acids long. Trimming left V 3 bases short and J 11 bases short, with 10 bases between.

In this sample, this clone turned up many times. CDR3 sequence: CASRKGGEVNSPLHF. The CDR3 coding sequence is TGTGCCAGCAGGAAAGGAGGGGAGGTTAATTCACCCCTCCACTTT. The chain joins TRBV6-5 to TRBJ1-6, with D perhaps TRBD1 (5 bases). V was cut by 6 bases and J by 6 bases, with 15 bases left in between. The CDR3 totals 15 residues. CDR1 MNHEY and CDR2 SVGAGI come from the germline V gene.

The chain uses TRBV9 and TRBJ2-3; D not resolved. Deletions cut 0 bases from V and 1 base from J, with 9 bases between. The V gene's germline CDR1 is SGDLS and CDR2 YYNGEE. The CDR3 length is 15 residues. The DNA of the CDR3 is TGTGCCAGCAGCGTAGCCGGGTCCCGCACAGATACGCAGTATTTT. This gives the protein CASSVAGSRTDTQYF.

The rearrangement joins TRBV5-4 to TRBJ1-1; 8 bases are a match to TRBD1. Per germline, CDR1 SGHNT and CDR2 YYREEE (reference sequence). This CDR3 comprises 14 residues. After removal of 6 bases from V and 0 bases from J, the junction contained 4 bases not matched to a gene. The CDR3 nucleotides are TGTGCCAGCACCCGGACAGGGATGAACACTGAAGCTTTCTTT. Its translation: CASTRTGMNTEAFF. Full variable domain (outside the CDR3, taken from reference TRBV5-4 and TRBJ1-1): ETGVTQSPTHLIKTRGQQVTLRCSSQSGHNTVSWYQQALGQGPQFIFQYYREEENGRGNFPPRFSGLQFPNYSSELNVNALELDDSALYLCASTRTGMNTEAFFGQGTRLTVV.

The rearrangement links TRBV11-2 to TRBJ1-1; possible D gene TRBD1, 5 bases. Between the trimmed V and J ends, which lost 5 bases and 1 base, there was a span of 8 bases. CDR3 length equals 13 residues. CDR1 is SGHAT and CDR2 is FQNNGV in the germline V gene. This CDR3 is CASSAQENTEAFF. The CDR3 DNA is TGTGCCAGCAGCGCACAGGAGAACACTGAAGCTTTCTTT. Drawing the rest from reference TRBV11-2 and TRBJ1-1, the complete variable domain is EAGVAQSPRYKIIEKRQSVAFWCNPISGHATLYWYQQILGQGPKLLIQFQNNGVVDDSQLPKDRFSAERLKGVDSTLKIQPAKLEDSAVYLCASSAQENTEAFFGQGTRLTVV.